This T cell receptor beta chain was captured by sequencing in a study of cytomegalovirus exposure and HLA in healthy donors. Whole-study results and caveats: According to the study, roughly 160 TCR beta chains were cytomegalovirus-associated.

The PCR made use of 60 Vbeta and 13 Jbeta primers. TCRdb keeps only in-frame clones here, not all; method: immunoSEQ multiplex PCR. The data contain 120,000 or so clones, 80% of them seen just once; the ten biggest clones take up around 8.9%. With respect to this clone: Antigen unknown.

CDR3 length: 12 residues. The V end lost 3 bases, the J end lost 1 base, and 3 bases lay between the germline ends. Germline loops: CDR1 KGHSH, CDR2 LQKENI. This TCR was recovered from a young man in good health and CMV-seropositive. The chain couples TRBV18 to TRBJ2-5; D is ambiguous. Sequenced input: PBMCs. The DNA of the CDR3 is TGTGCCAGCTCACCCGGCCAAGAGACCCAGTACTTC. It yields the protein CASSPGQETQYF.